The T cell receptor (beta chain) under discussion was sequenced for a study of shared clonotypes between healthy human individuals. The germline V gene encodes CDR1 MNHEY and CDR2 SMNVEV (reference sequence). This CDR3 is built from 11 residues. V was cut by 10 bases and J by 3 bases, with 9 bases left in between. The table came from immunoSEQ multiplex PCR; TCRdb's copy has only in-frame clones and leaves some out. The sample has 500,000 to 550,000 clones, around 95% seen once; the top ten hold 0.064%. This TCR came from a woman in her 30s in good health. The sample comprised naive CD4+ T cells sorted from blood. The sample's subset: CD45RA+ positively selected. The chain joins TRBV27 to TRBJ2-5; D uncertain. This CDR3 reads CATKLEETQYF. In DNA, the CDR3 is TGTGCCACCAAACTGGAAGAGACCCAGTACTTC.